A selection of T cell receptor beta chains follows, all from one sample in a study of blood T cell repertoires in COVID-19. Only in-frame clones appear in the TCRdb table, and some are missing; sequencing was by immunoSEQ multiplex PCR. The sample carries 250,000 to 350,000 clones, approximately 89% recorded once. The sample was peripheral blood. These receptors all stem from a woman in her sixties with acute or convalescent COVID-19. CDR3s include the opening cysteine and the closing phenylalanine or tryptophan. The order of the fields is J gene, clone size, CDR3 length, D gene, V gene, CDR3 protein, CDR3 DNA. D genes are given only for firm matches. For some rows the clone size is stated as once, few or many, or as a class when expanded; others skip it.

>TRBJ2-3|NA|15|NA|TRBV29-1
CSVVGGRLGTDTQYF
TGCAGCGTTGTAGGGGGTAGGCTAGGCACAGATACGCAGTATTTT
>TRBJ2-1|few|16|NA|TRBV18
CASSRRAYPGDNEQFF
TGTGCCAGCTCAAGAAGGGCGTATCCGGGGGACAATGAGCAGTTCTTC
>TRBJ2-2|NA|16|TRBD1|TRBV6-2/TRBV6-3
CASSRTTGGVTGELFF
TGTGCCAGCAGCCGCACCACAGGGGGCGTCACCGGGGAGCTGTTTTTT
>TRBJ1-6|few|17|TRBD1|TRBV4-3
CASSPGTVRSYNSPLHF
TGCGCCAGCAGCCCAGGGACAGTAAGAAGTTATAATTCACCCCTCCACTTT
>TRBJ1-1|NA|13|NA|TRBV28
CASRVYSNTEAFF
TGTGCCAGCAGGGTTTATAGTAACACTGAAGCTTTCTTT
>TRBJ1-2|once|13|TRBD1|TRBV28
CASSERTGLGYTF
TGTGCCAGCAGTGAACGGACAGGGCTTGGCTACACCTTC
>TRBJ2-2|NA|14|NA|TRBV28
CASSLTDNTGELFF
TGTGCCAGCAGTTTGACTGACAACACCGGGGAGCTGTTTTTT
>TRBJ2-5|NA|16|TRBD1|TRBV2
CASSETGTVGVETQYF
TGTGCCAGCAGTGAGACCGGGACAGTGGGGGTAGAGACCCAGTACTTC
>TRBJ1-2|NA|11|TRBD1|TRBV2
CATGQGYGYTF
TGTGCCACAGGACAGGGCTATGGCTACACCTTC
>TRBJ1-1|NA|15|NA|TRBV5-1
CASIAGGALNTEAFF
TGCGCCAGCATTGCTGGTGGGGCATTGAACACTGAAGCTTTCTTT
>TRBJ2-5|NA|17|TRBD2|TRBV5-1
CASSLVGSGRATETQYF
TGCGCCAGCAGCTTGGTGGGTAGCGGGAGGGCCACGGAGACCCAGTACTTC
>TRBJ2-6|NA|16|NA|TRBV6-5
CASSYEATSGANVLTF
TGTGCCAGCAGTTATGAGGCTACCTCTGGGGCCAACGTCCTGACTTTC